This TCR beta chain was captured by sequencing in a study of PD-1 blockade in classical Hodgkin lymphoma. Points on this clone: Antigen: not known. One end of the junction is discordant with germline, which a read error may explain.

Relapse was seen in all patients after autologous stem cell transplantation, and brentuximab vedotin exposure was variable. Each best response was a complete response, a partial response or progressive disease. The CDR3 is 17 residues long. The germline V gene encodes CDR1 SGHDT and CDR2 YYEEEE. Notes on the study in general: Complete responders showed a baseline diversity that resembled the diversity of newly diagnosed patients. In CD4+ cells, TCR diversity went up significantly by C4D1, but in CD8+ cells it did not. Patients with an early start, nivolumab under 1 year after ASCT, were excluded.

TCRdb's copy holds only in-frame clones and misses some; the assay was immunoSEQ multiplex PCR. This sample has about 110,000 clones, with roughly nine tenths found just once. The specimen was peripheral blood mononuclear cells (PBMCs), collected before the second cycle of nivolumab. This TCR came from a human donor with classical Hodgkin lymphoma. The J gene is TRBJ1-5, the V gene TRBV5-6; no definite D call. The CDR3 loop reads CASSLRVWETVDQAQHF. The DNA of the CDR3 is TGTGCCAGCAGCTTGCGGGTTTGGGAGACTGTGGATCAGGCCCAGCATTTT.